This record covers a single T cell receptor beta chain. Using a J-beta primer mix together with a sample-barcoded 5' primer, a second PCR was run for roughly 6 to 12 cycles. TCRdb ran MiXCR on the 5' RACE reads and lists one entry per CDR3 protein. This table has about 2 million distinct CDR3 sequences, around 50% appearing once. The data derive from a study of blood T cells in healthy people across ages. The V gene lost 0 bases and the J gene lost 0 bases, with 9 bases spanning the gap. The CDR3 sequence is 16 residues long. CDR1 and CDR2 from the germline V gene are MNHEY and SVGEGT. The V gene is TRBV6-2 or TRBV6-3, the J gene TRBJ1-5, with D possibly being TRBD1 (6 bases). This TCR came from a woman aged 35 to 49 in good health. Specimen: blood. DNA of the CDR3: TGTGCCAGCAGTTACTCGGCAGGGGATAGCAATCAGCCCCAGCATTTT. Translated: CASSYSAGDSNQPQHF.